This TCR beta chain was documented in a study of CD8+CD57+ T cells in acquired aplastic anemia. Profiles of TCR beta VDJ and CDR3 were generated from a genomic DNA template. TCRdb reprocessed the reads with MiXCR, giving one entry per CDR3 protein. The table includes approximately 65,000 distinct CDR3 sequences, roughly 54% detected once. V lost 6 bases to trimming and J lost 4 bases; unmatched junction nucleotides: 9. In germline, CDR1 is ENHRY, CDR2 SYGVKD. This CDR3 has 15 residues. The V call is TRBV10-3, the J call TRBJ2-1, with 7 bases lining up with TRBD2. This TCR was recovered from a human donor in good health, serving as a control. The specimen was sorted CD4+, CD8+, or CD8+CD57+ T cells (not recorded which) from PBMCs. The CDR3 DNA reads TGTGCCATCAGATCCAGCGGGAACAAGTACAATGAGCAGTTCTTC. It yields the protein CAIRSSGNKYNEQFF.